The sequence of this T cell receptor (beta chain) was determined in a study of T-cell reconstitution after alpha-beta-depleted transplantation in children (dated by TCRdb to about 2016). Regarding the research as a whole: The study quantitatively tracked T-cell immune reconstitution after TCRalphabeta/CD19-depleted allogeneic hematopoietic cell transplantation in children using TCR repertoire profiling.

The CDR3, from cysteine to phenylalanine, totals 15 residues. The DNA shown is the 45-base CDR3, in frame from base 1. Taken from the germline V gene (reference sequence), the CDR1 and CDR2 loops are SGHNT and YYREEE. V trim: 0 bases; J trim: 5 bases; unmatched bases: 2. Library preparation employed PCR. Sequencer: Illumina HiSeq 2500. To normalize quantification of the TCRbeta repertoire, the TCR libraries were built with molecular barcoding that relied on unique molecular identifiers. The public reads were reanalyzed by TCRdb: fastp trimming at Q25, MiXCR alignment, in-frame beta chains only. A single entry per CDR3 protein holds the most common genes and DNA from its merged rows. The sample table lists almost 500,000 distinct CDR3 sequences, around 12% of them with a count of one. The ten largest clones add up to about 6% of the sample. For this clonotype: Its antigen is still unknown. The sample holds no much larger clone one base away, and base qualities are not on file.

The source of this sequence is a human donor who donated a stem cell graft to a child with combined immunodeficiency. The chain couples TRBV5-4 to TRBJ2-7; 13 middle bases align to TRBD2. Source: PBMCs from the stem cell graft donor, taken from the stem cell graft. The DNA is as follows: TGTGCCAGCAGCTTGGGACTAGCGGGAGGCGACGAGCAGTACTTC. Its translation reads: CASSLGLAGGDEQYF. The variable domain in full, with residues beyond the CDR3 obtained from the reference TRBV5-4 and TRBJ2-7 genes, is ETGVTQSPTHLIKTRGQQVTLRCSSQSGHNTVSWYQQALGQGPQFIFQYYREEENGRGNFPPRFSGLQFPNYSSELNVNALELDDSALYLCASSLGLAGGDEQYFGPGTRLTVT.